The entry below describes one T cell receptor beta chain. These data are taken from a study of technical replicates of blood from a handful of donors. Germline CDR1 MNHEY, CDR2 SMNVEV (reference sequence). Trimming pared 3 bases from V and 4 bases from J, leaving 12 bases between. The CDR3 sequence is 15 residues long. The method was immunoSEQ multiplex PCR; TCRdb's version includes in-frame clones alone and lacks a portion of them. The sample contains approximately 73,000 clones, around 93% of which appear only once. The receptor was isolated from a human donor in good health. Sequenced: T cells isolated from PBMCs. The gene calls are TRBV27 and TRBJ2-2, with D uncertain. CDR3 sequence (DNA): TGTGCCAGCAGTTTTGGGCAGATAGTCACCGGGGAGCTGTTTTTT. Protein sequence: CASSFGQIVTGELFF.